This T cell receptor (beta chain) was sequenced during a study of regulatory T cells in long-lasting Graves disease. This CDR3 has 19 residues. The germline V gene encodes CDR1 MDHEN and CDR2 SYDVKM. V gave up 1 base and J gave up 0 bases; unmatched junction bases: 8. In building TCR beta libraries, iRepertoire HTBI primers were used together with Arm-PCR of CDR3 regions. MiXCR was run by TCRdb on the multiplex PCR reads, yielding one entry per CDR3 protein. The sample records over 300,000 distinct CDR3 sequences, 15% to 17% being singletons. The time point was: newly diagnosed GD, antithyroid drugs for less than 3 months. Extracted RNA from PBMCs served as the source of the TCR library. A blood draw put around 9.1 milliliters of peripheral blood into EDTA tubes. Study-level points and caveats: The work looked only at peripheral blood and did not look at thyroid tissue. TRBV28, TRBJ1-2 and TRBJ2-5 were segments that persistent disease favored.

As to this clonotype: Its antigen is as yet unknown.

The TCR comes from a female donor with Graves disease. V and J are TRBV28 and TRBJ2-3; 12 bases line up with TRBD2. The source was peripheral blood mononuclear cells (PBMCs), collected at new diagnosis, from a patient treated with antithyroid drugs. CDR3 in DNA: TGTGCCAGCAGTTTATACGGGACTAGCGGGCGCTCTAGCACAGATACGCAGTATTTT. Translated, it gives CASSLYGTSGRSSTDTQYF.